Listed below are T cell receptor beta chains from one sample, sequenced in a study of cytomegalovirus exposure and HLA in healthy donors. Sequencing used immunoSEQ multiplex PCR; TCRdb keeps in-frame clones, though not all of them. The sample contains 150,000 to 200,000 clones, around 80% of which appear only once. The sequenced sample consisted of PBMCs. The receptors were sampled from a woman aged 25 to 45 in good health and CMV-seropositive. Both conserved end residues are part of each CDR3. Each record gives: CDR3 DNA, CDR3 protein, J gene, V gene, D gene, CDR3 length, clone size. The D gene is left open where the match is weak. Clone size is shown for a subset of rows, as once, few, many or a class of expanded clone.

CDR3 DNA: TGTGCCAGCAGCCAATCCGTGCGGGGGCTGGATACGCAGTATTTT; CDR3 protein: CASSQSVRGLDTQYF; J gene: TRBJ2-3; V gene: TRBV16; D gene: -; CDR3 length: 15; clone size: few
CDR3 DNA: TGTGCCAGCAGCTTAGTTACTAGCGGGAGGGTGGATGAGCAGTTCTTC; CDR3 protein: CASSLVTSGRVDEQFF; J gene: TRBJ2-1; V gene: TRBV7-9; D gene: TRBD2; CDR3 length: 16; clone size: -
CDR3 DNA: TGTGCCAGCAGCTTTGGACAGGGGGTTACAGAAGGCTACACCTTC; CDR3 protein: CASSFGQGVTEGYTF; J gene: TRBJ1-2; V gene: TRBV5-4; D gene: TRBD1; CDR3 length: 15; clone size: -
CDR3 DNA: TGCGCCAGCAGCTCACAGGGTGGGGGATCACCCCTCCACTTT; CDR3 protein: CASSSQGGGSPLHF; J gene: TRBJ1-6; V gene: TRBV5-1; D gene: -; CDR3 length: 14; clone size: -
CDR3 DNA: TGTGCCAGCTCACCTCCAGGGGCCTACGAGCAGTACTTC; CDR3 protein: CASSPPGAYEQYF; J gene: TRBJ2-7; V gene: TRBV18; D gene: -; CDR3 length: 13; clone size: -
CDR3 DNA: TGTGCCAGCAGCGCCGGACAGGGATATCAGCCCCAGCATTTT; CDR3 protein: CASSAGQGYQPQHF; J gene: TRBJ1-5; V gene: TRBV5-8; D gene: TRBD1; CDR3 length: 14; clone size: -
CDR3 DNA: TGTGCCAGCAGTTTTACAGGGCAAGGCTACACCTTC; CDR3 protein: CASSFTGQGYTF; J gene: TRBJ1-2; V gene: TRBV27; D gene: -; CDR3 length: 12; clone size: once
CDR3 DNA: TGCGCCAGCAGCCAAGATAGGACAGGGGGATGGTATGGCTACACCTTC; CDR3 protein: CASSQDRTGGWYGYTF; J gene: TRBJ1-2; V gene: TRBV4-3; D gene: TRBD1; CDR3 length: 16; clone size: -
CDR3 DNA: TGTGCCAGCAGGGGACAGGGTACCGGGGAGCTGTTTTTT; CDR3 protein: CASRGQGTGELFF; J gene: TRBJ2-2; V gene: TRBV9; D gene: TRBD1; CDR3 length: 13; clone size: -
CDR3 DNA: TGTGCCTGGAGTGTCGGCGGGAGTGGTTACGAGCAGTACTTC; CDR3 protein: CAWSVGGSGYEQYF; J gene: TRBJ2-7; V gene: TRBV30; D gene: TRBD2; CDR3 length: 14; clone size: once
CDR3 DNA: TGTGCCAGCAGCGCCCGGACTAGCGGGAGGACGAACACCGGGGAGCTGTTTTTT; CDR3 protein: CASSARTSGRTNTGELFF; J gene: TRBJ2-2; V gene: TRBV7-8; D gene: TRBD2; CDR3 length: 18; clone size: -
CDR3 DNA: TGTGCCAGCAGTCGGGACTCCCGCCAGGGCTATGGCTACACCTTC; CDR3 protein: CASSRDSRQGYGYTF; J gene: TRBJ1-2; V gene: TRBV2; D gene: -; CDR3 length: 15; clone size: -
CDR3 DNA: TGTGCCAGCAGCCGAACCGGGACAGGCCTTGAAGAGACCCAGTACTTC; CDR3 protein: CASSRTGTGLEETQYF; J gene: TRBJ2-5; V gene: TRBV5-4; D gene: TRBD1; CDR3 length: 16; clone size: -
CDR3 DNA: TGTGCCAGCTCACGGCAGGGTCGTGAGCCCCAGCATTTT; CDR3 protein: CASSRQGREPQHF; J gene: TRBJ1-5; V gene: TRBV18; D gene: -; CDR3 length: 13; clone size: few
CDR3 DNA: TGCGCCAGCAGCCCTCTCCCGACAGGGGGCTCTAATTCACCCCTCCACTTT; CDR3 protein: CASSPLPTGGSNSPLHF; J gene: TRBJ1-6; V gene: TRBV4-1; D gene: TRBD1; CDR3 length: 17; clone size: -
CDR3 DNA: TGTGCCAGCAGTTACTCGAATTTGGCAGAACAGTACTTC; CDR3 protein: CASSYSNLAEQYF; J gene: TRBJ2-7; V gene: TRBV6-6; D gene: -; CDR3 length: 13; clone size: many